This entry describes one TCR beta chain. Seattle's cohort entered during active infection and was followed longitudinally. Authors' analysis steps: Reference gene primer amplification gave estimated nucleated cell counts. The repertoire was sequenced with immunoSEQ multiplex PCR; TCRdb's copy has only in-frame clones and lacks some. D and trimming were read from the DNA, whereas the V and J calls and clone size are those reported in that table. The data contain about 260,000 clones, around 87% of them singletons. These data originate in a study of blood T cell repertoires in COVID-19. The wider study: Samples of COVID-19 (acute and convalescent) were obtained from the United States, Italy and Spain. Sample material is recorded as cDNA or gDNA derived from T cells, B-cell-depleted T cells, or PBMCs.

The CDR3 totals 12 residues. Trimming cost V 6 bases and J 6 bases, with 11 bases left between them. Germline CDR1 is SNHLY and CDR2 is FYNNEI. The sequence came from an older woman with COVID-19, enrolled during active disease. Sample: peripheral blood. The chain employs TRBV2 and TRBJ1-2, with unresolved D. Written as DNA, the CDR3 is TGTGCCAGCAGGGGAGGAGGAGATGGCTACACCTTC. Its protein is CASRGGGDGYTF.